Reported below is one T cell receptor (beta chain). The specificity of this receptor is unknown. No base quality values were provided; no much bigger clone lies one nucleotide off. Germline trimming: 2 bases from V, 8 bases from J; junction bases outside gene matches: 2. The CDR3 sequence holds 15 residues, the cysteine and phenylalanine included. Of the read, only the CDR3 DNA is kept; its 45 bases are in frame from base 1. Looking up the germline V gene yields CDR1 LGHNA and CDR2 YNFKEQ. This specimen comes from a study of T cells after yellow fever vaccination (dated by TCRdb to the late 2010s). Looking at the study overall: The SMART-Seq v4 Ultra Low Input RNA kit was used to prepare libraries from fractions with low cell numbers. To follow T-cell clones before and after both primary and booster YFV17D yellow fever vaccination, bulk TCR alpha and beta repertoires underwent longitudinal sequencing. Two healthy male donors made up the cohort, one aged 18 to 30 years and the other aged 30 to 40 years. Blood was collected at multiple timepoints before and after primary and secondary immunization, and bulk PBMC replicates and cell subsets were isolated.

Reading the label with the study, this specimen's treatment or condition is: live attenuated yellow fever vaccine strain. A standard Ficoll-Paque protocol was used to isolate PBMCs from peripheral blood. Dynabeads CD4 and CD8 positive selection kits were used to isolate CD4 and CD8 T-cell fractions. TriZol was used to extract RNA from bulk PBMCs, CD4 and CD8 fractions, and dextramer-positive and dextramer-negative fractions. Synthesis of TCR cDNA relied on 5'RACE template switching, a step that introduced a universal primer site along with unique molecular identifiers. Priming of cDNA synthesis was performed from both the TCR alpha and TCR beta constant segments. Library amplification involved two PCR steps, and the second step added sample barcodes and sequencing adapters. Sequencing of the libraries was done on either Illumina HiSeq 2500 (2x100 bp) or NovaSeq (2x150 bp). On the authors' methods: MIGEC was used to demultiplex reads and collapse the reads into UMI consensus sequences, and MiXCR was used for V(D)J alignment. Clonotypes responding to the vaccine were identified with edgeR on replicate PBMC samples, with the criteria of FDR below 0.01 and a log2 fold change above 5 up to day 15. CD4 or CD8 identity was assigned to each bulk clonotype according to whether the clonotype was present at higher abundance in the sequenced CD4 repertoire or the sequenced CD8 repertoire. TCRdb ran its own pipeline on the public reads, namely fastp trimming at Q25 and MiXCR clone calling, and kept in-frame beta chains. Rows are unified per CDR3 protein, each entry keeping the most common DNA and genes. These V and J calls originate from TCRdb's pipeline instead of the authors' own analysis. Present in this sample are under 150,000 distinct CDR3 sequences, about 8% of which were seen just once. Less than 0.85% of the sample is taken by the ten largest.

What the research found in general, with its limitations: Because only a couple of donors were included in the study, the extent to which the findings can be generalized is limited. Most clones expanded after primary vaccination (almost 97% of CD4 and around 89% of CD8) were re-detected after the booster, suggesting that broad memory maintenance occurred. A small fraction of clonotypes appeared in both the CD4 and CD8 compartments, likely as a result of convergent recombination. The secondary T-cell response was weaker than the primary response but faster, peaking on day 5 instead of day 15. Because abundant contaminating clonotypes from the bulk population could be contained in FACS-sorted repertoires, computational filtering was required.

Here the chain combines TRBV4-2 and TRBJ2-1, and TRBD2 aligns with 14 junction nucleotides. This clonotype originated in a man aged 25-40 years who received the YFV17D yellow fever vaccine. The material sequenced was CD4+ T cells sorted from PBMCs, taken 5 days after the yellow fever booster vaccination. This receptor has the CDR3 CASSQPGLAGDEQFF. The sequenced DNA is TGTGCCAGCAGCCAACCGGGACTAGCGGGGGATGAGCAGTTCTTC.